This T cell receptor beta chain was identified in a study of cytomegalovirus exposure and HLA in healthy donors. TCRdb's copy holds only in-frame clones and misses some; the assay was immunoSEQ multiplex PCR. Among about 140,000 clones listed, approximately 87% were seen once. General study results and limits: It was reported that the classifier diagnosed cytomegalovirus status with high specificity and sensitivity in both the original and validation cohorts.

The length of the CDR3 is 16 residues. Germline CDR1 is SGHRS and CDR2 is YFSETQ. J was trimmed by 7 bases and V by 0 bases; bases with no gene match: 9. About this clone: What it binds is unknown.

The genes are TRBV5-1 and TRBJ2-1, with 8 bases lining up with TRBD1. This sequence originates from a young man in good health and CMV-seronegative. Sequencing was done on a sample of PBMCs. Here the CDR3 reads CASSLAQGAVMNEQFF. In nucleotides, the CDR3 is TGCGCCAGCAGCTTGGCCCAGGGGGCGGTGATGAATGAGCAGTTCTTC.